The following is a T cell receptor (beta chain) sequence with its context. This sample was taken from a study of shared clonotypes between healthy human individuals. Adult Caucasians living in Nashville, Tennessee made up all of the donors. Per the germline V gene, CDR1 is SGHNT and CDR2 is YYREEE (reference sequence). With V trimmed by 4 bases and J by 4 bases, 7 bases remained unmatched. The CDR3 covers 14 residues. The table came from immunoSEQ multiplex PCR; TCRdb's copy has only in-frame clones and leaves some out. This repertoire shows about 960,000 clones, 70% to 85% found once; its top ten account for approximately 1.5%.

The specimen was memory CD4+ T cells sorted from blood. Subset: CD45RA-negative fraction. This chain links TRBV5-4 with TRBJ1-2; 7 bases agree with TRBD1. The TCR comes from a man aged 18 to 35 in good health. Here the CDR3 DNA reads TGTGCCAGCAGCACAGAGGGGGCTGTCTATGGCTACACCTTC. It encodes CASSTEGAVYGYTF.